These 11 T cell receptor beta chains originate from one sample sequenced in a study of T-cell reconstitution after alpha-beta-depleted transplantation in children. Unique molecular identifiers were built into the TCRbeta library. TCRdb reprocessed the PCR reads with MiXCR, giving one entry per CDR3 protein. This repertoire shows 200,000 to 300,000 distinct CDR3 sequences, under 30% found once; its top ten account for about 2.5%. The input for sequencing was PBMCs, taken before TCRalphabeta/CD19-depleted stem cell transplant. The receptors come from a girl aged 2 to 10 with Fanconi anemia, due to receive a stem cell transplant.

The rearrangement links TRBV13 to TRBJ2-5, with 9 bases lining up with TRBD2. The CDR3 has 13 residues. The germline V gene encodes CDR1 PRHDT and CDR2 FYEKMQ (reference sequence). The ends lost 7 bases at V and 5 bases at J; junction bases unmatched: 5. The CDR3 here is CASNSLAGETQYF. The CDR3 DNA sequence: TGTGCCAGCAACTCACTAGCGGGCGAGACCCAGTACTTC.

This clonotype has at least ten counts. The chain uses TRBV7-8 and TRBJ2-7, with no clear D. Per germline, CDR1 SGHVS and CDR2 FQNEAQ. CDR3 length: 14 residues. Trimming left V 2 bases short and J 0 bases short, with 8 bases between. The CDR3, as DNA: TGTGCCAGCAGCTTAACAGCGAGCTCCTACGAGCAGTACTTC. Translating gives CASSLTASSYEQYF.

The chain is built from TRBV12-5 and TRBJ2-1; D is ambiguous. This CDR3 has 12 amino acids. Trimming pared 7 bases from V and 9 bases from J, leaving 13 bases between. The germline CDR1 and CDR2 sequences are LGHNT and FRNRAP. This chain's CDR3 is CASALGLGEQFF. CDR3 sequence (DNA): TGTGCTAGTGCCCTCGGATTAGGTGAGCAGTTCTTC.

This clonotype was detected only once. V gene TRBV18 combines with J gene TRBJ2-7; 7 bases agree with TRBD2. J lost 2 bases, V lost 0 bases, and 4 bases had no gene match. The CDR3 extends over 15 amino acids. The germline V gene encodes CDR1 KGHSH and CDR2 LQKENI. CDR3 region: CASSPPGGFPYEQYF. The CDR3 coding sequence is TGTGCCAGCTCACCACCGGGGGGGTTCCCCTACGAGCAGTACTTC.

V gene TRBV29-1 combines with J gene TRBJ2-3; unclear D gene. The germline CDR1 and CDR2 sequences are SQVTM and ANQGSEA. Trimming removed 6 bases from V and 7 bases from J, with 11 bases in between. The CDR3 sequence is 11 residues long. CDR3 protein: CSVGYLHTQYF. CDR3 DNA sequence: TGCAGCGTCGGTTATCTACATACGCAGTATTTT.

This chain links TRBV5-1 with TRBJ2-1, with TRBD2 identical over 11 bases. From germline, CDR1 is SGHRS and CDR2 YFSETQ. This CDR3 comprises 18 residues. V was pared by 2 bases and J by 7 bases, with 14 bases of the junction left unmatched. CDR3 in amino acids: CASSFGWGGLAELNEQFF. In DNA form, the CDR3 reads TGCGCCAGCAGCTTTGGTTGGGGGGGACTAGCGGAGTTGAATGAGCAGTTCTTC.

This chain's CDR3 is CASSFENEQYF. CDR3 DNA sequence: TGCGCCAGCAGCTTTGAAAACGAGCAGTACTTC. The chain joins TRBV5-1 to TRBJ2-7; D is ambiguous. From germline, CDR1 is SGHRS and CDR2 YFSETQ. V was trimmed by 2 bases and J by 5 bases, leaving 5 bases between them. The CDR3 is made up of 11 amino acids.

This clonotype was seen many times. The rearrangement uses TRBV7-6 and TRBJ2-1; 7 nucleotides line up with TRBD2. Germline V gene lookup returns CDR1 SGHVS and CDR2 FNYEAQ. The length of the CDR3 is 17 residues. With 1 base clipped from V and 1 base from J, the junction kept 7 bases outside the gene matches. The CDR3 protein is CASSLVGGSTSYNEQFF. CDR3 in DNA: TGTGCCAGCAGCTTAGTAGGCGGGAGTACGTCCTACAATGAGCAGTTCTTC.

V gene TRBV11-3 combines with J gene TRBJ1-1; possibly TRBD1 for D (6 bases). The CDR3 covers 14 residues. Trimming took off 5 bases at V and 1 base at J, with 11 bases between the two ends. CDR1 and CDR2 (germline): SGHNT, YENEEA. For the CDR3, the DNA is TGTGCCAGCAGCGTTCAGGGACAGAACACTGAAGCTTTCTTT. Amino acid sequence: CASSVQGQNTEAFF.

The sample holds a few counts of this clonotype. For the CDR3, the DNA is TGTGCTAGGGACAGCGTCGGAACCCAGTACTTC. This translates into CARDSVGTQYF. The gene calls are TRBV12-5 and TRBJ2-5; tentatively, D is TRBD1 (6 bases). V shed 9 bases and J shed 8 bases, with 13 bases lying between them. This CDR3 is 11 amino acids long. Germline CDR1 and CDR2: LGHNT and FRNRAP.

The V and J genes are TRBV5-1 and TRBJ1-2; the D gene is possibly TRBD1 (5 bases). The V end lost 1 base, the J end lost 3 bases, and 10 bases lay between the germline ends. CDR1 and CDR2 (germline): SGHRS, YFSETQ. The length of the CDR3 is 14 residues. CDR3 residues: CASSLLGPHYGYTF. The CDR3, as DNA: TGCGCCAGCAGCTTGCTGGGGCCCCACTATGGCTACACCTTC.